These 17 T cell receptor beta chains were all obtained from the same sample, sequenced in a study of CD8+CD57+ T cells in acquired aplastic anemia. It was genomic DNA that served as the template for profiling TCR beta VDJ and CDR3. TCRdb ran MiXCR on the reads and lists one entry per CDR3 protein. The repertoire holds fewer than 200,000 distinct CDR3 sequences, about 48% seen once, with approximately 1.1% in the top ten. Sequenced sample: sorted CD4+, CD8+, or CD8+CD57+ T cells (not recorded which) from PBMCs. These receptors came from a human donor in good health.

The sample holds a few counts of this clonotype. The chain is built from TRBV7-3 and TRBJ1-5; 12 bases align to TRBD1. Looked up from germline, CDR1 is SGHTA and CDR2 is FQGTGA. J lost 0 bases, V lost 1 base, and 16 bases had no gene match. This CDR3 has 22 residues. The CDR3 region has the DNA TGTGCCAGCAGCTTAAAGCCGGGACAGGGGGCTGAGAAGAGTTATAGCAATCAGCCCCAGCATTTT. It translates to CASSLKPGQGAEKSYSNQPQHF. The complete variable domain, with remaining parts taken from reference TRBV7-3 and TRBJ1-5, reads GAGVSQTPSNKVTEKGKYVELRCDPISGHTALYWYRQSLGQGPEFLIYFQGTGAADDSGLPNDRFFAVRPEGSVSTLKIQRTERGDSAVYLCASSLKPGQGAEKSYSNQPQHFGDGTRLSIL.

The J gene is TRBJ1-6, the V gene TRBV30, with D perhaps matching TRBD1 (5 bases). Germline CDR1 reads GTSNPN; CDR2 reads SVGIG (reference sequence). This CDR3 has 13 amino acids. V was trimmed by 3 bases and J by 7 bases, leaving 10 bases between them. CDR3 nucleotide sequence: TGTGCCTGGAGCCCTGACAGAAATTCACCCCTCCACTTT. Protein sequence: CAWSPDRNSPLHF.

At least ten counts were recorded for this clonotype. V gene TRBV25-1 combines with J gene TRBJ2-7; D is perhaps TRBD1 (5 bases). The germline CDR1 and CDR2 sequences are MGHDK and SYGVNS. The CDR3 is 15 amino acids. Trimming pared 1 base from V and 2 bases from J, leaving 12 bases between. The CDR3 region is CASSESEQGAYEQYF. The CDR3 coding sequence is TGTGCCAGCAGTGAATCCGAGCAGGGCGCCTACGAGCAGTACTTC.

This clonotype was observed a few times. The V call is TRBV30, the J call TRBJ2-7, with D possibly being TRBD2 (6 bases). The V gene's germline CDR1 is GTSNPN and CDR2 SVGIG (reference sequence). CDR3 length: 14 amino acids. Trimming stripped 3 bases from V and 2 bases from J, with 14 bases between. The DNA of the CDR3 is TGTGCCTGGAGGATCGGGAGCTCAGCCTACGAGCAGTACTTC. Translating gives CAWRIGSSAYEQYF.

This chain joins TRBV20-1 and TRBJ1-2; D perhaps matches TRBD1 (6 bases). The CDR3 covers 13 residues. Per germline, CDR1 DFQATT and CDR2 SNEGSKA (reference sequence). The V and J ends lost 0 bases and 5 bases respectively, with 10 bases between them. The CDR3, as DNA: TGCAGTGCTAGAGAGGGGGCCCCGTATGGCTACACCTTC. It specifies CSAREGAPYGYTF.

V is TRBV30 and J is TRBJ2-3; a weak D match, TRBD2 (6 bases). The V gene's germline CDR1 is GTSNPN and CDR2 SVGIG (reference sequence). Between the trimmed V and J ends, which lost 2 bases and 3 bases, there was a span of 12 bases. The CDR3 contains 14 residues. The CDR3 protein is CAWSKEGRTDTQYF. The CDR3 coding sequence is TGTGCCTGGAGTAAAGAGGGGAGGACAGATACGCAGTATTTT.

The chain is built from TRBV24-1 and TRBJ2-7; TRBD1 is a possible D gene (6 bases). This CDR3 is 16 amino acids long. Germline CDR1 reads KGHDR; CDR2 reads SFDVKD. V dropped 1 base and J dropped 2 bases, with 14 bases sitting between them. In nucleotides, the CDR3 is TGTGCCACCAGTGATTTTGCAGGGGCGCTGCCCTACGAGCAGTACTTC. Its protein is CATSDFAGALPYEQYF.

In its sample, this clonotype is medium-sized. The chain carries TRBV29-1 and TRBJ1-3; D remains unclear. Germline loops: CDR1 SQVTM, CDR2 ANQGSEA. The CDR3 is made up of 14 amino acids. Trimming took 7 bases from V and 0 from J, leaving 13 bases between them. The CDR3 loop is CSAREAYSGNTIYF. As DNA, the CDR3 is TGCAGCGCAAGGGAGGCGTACTCTGGAAACACCATATATTTT.

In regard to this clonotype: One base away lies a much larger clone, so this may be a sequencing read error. The DNA of the CDR3 is TGTGCCAGCACGGGATCGCGCCTATCTGGAAACACCATATATTTT. As protein: CASTGSRLSGNTIYF. V and J are TRBV2 and TRBJ1-3; D remains unclear. In germline, CDR1 is SNHLY, CDR2 FYNNEI. Trimming cost V 7 bases and J 1 base, with 14 bases left between them. There are 15 residues in the CDR3.

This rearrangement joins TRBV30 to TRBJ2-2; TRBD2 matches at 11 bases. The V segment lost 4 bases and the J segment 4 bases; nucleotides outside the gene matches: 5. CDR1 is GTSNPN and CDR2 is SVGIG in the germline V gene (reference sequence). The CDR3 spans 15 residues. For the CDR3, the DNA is TGTGCCTGGACCATGACTAGCGGGGCCACCGGGGAGCTGTTTTTT. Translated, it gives CAWTMTSGATGELFF.

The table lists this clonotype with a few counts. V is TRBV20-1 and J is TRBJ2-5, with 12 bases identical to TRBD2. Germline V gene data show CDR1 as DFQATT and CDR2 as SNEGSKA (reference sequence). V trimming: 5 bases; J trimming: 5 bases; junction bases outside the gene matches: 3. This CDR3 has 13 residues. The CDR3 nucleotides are TGCAGTGCTCGGCTAGCGGGGGGGGAGACCCAGTACTTC. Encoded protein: CSARLAGGETQYF.

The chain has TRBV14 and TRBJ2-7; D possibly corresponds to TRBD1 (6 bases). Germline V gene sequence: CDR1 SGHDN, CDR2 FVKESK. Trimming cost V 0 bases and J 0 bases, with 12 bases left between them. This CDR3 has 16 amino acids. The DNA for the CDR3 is TGTGCCAGCAGCCAAGAAGGGGGACGCATCTCCTACGAGCAGTACTTC. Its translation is CASSQEGGRISYEQYF.

Here the CDR3 DNA reads TGTGCCGGCAGTGAAATGAGGGCCAACGTCCTGACTTTC. Amino acids: CAGSEMRANVLTF. The J gene is TRBJ2-6, the V gene TRBV10-3; no clear D. CDR1 and CDR2 (germline): ENHRY, SYGVKD. CDR3 size: 13 residues. Trimming pared 11 bases from V and 5 bases from J, leaving 13 bases between.

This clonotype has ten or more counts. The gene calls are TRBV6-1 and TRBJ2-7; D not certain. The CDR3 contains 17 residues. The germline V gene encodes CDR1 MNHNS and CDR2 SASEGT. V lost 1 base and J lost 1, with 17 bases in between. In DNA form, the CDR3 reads TGTGCCAGCAGTGAAGGATCGACACGGCTTGATTCCTACGAGCAGTACTTC. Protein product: CASSEGSTRLDSYEQYF.

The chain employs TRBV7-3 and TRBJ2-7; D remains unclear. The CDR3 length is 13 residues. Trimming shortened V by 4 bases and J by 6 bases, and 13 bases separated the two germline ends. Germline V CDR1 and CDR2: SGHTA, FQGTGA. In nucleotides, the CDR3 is TGTGCCAGCAGCTCGCCTTGGGCCTCCGAGCAGTACTTC. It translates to CASSSPWASEQYF.

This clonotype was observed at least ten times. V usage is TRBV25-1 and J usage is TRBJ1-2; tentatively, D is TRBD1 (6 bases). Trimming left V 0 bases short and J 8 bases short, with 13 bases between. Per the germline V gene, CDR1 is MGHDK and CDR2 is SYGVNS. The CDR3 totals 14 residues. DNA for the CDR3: TGTGCCAGCAGTGAATATGGGGACAACCGGGGCTACACCTTC. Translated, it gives CASSEYGDNRGYTF.

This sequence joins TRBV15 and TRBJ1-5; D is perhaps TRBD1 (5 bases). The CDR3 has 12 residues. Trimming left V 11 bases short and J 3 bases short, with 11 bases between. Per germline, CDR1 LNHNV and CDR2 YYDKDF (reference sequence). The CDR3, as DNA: TGTGCCGCCCCCGGGGCCAATCAGCCCCAGCATTTT. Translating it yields CAAPGANQPQHF.